This passage covers 26 T cell receptor beta chains from one sample sequenced in a study of T cells in localized non-small cell lung cancer (dated by TCRdb to the early 2020s). The library was generated by the immunoSEQ multiplex PCR assay. In TCRdb, the immuneACCESS table is reduced to in-frame sequences with V and J assigned. These tables do not hold every clone; where another copy was compared, an unresolved V gene accounts for under half, and the others remain unexplained. The sample data list some 21,000 clones, and about 88% of these were observed just once. Clones ranked in the top ten supply over 7.5% of the sample. Specimen: peripheral blood, collected before any cancer treatment. The receptors derive from a man aged 40 to 69 with stage I lung adenocarcinoma.

The chain combines TRBV5-6 with TRBJ1-2; a possible D gene is TRBD1 (5 bases). Per germline, CDR1 SGHDT and CDR2 YYEEEE. CDR3 length: 13 amino acids. Trimming cost V 2 bases and J 8 bases, with 13 bases left between them. The CDR3 coding sequence is TGTGCCAGCAGCTTTGGGACGGCCTCAGGCTACACCTTC. Translated: CASSFGTASGYTF.

The V call is TRBV7-8, the J call TRBJ1-1; possible D gene TRBD1, 5 bases. This CDR3 is 14 amino acids long. CDR1 and CDR2 from the germline V gene are SGHVS and FQNEAQ. V lost 11 bases and J 5 bases, leaving 21 bases between the germline ends. CDR3 sequence (DNA): TGTGCCTCCTCCCCTGGGGGGAGATATACTGAAGCTTTCTTT. It is translated as CASSPGGRYTEAFF.

The V call is TRBV7-3, the J call TRBJ2-3; either TRBD1 or TRBD2 may fit D (5 bases each). The CDR3 runs to 18 residues. Germline V gene sequence: CDR1 SGHTA, CDR2 FQGTGA. The V gene lost 1 base and the J gene lost 0 bases, with 17 bases spanning the gap. The CDR3 reads CASSLNGAVGVSTDTQYF. In nucleotides, the CDR3 is TGTGCCAGCAGCTTAAACGGGGCCGTTGGGGTCAGCACAGATACGCAGTATTTT.

The chain carries TRBV19 and TRBJ2-7; either TRBD1 or TRBD2 may supply D (6 bases each). The CDR3 extends over 16 amino acids. CDR1 is LNHDA and CDR2 is SQIVND in the germline V gene (reference sequence). Trimming left V 5 bases short and J 1 base short, with 18 bases between. CDR3 coding DNA: TGTGCCAGTAGTCCCCGGGGGCTAGCGAAATCCTACGAGCAGTACTTC. Residues: CASSPRGLAKSYEQYF.

The rearrangement joins TRBV5-8 to TRBJ1-2, with 7 bases that match TRBD1. This CDR3 comprises 14 residues. From germline, CDR1 is SGHTS and CDR2 YDEGEE. V dropped 3 bases and J dropped 7; count of bases not matched to a gene: 9. CDR3 nucleotide sequence: TGTGCCAGCAGCTGGAACCGACAGGGCGGTGGCTACACCTTC. This translates into CASSWNRQGGGYTF.

This clone was counted between two and nine times. The chain employs TRBV9 and TRBJ1-1; a possible D gene is TRBD1 (6 bases). The germline V gene has CDR1 SGDLS and CDR2 YYNGEE. V lost 4 bases and J lost 10, with 23 bases in between. CDR3 size: 15 residues. CDR3 protein: CASSRRTDWAEGAFF. DNA for the CDR3: TGTGCCAGCAGCAGAAGGACAGACTGGGCGGAGGGAGCTTTCTTT.

This clone appeared a single time. The CDR3 nucleotides read TGCGCCAGCAGCCGACAGGGAGGCACTGAAGCTTTCTTT. Translating gives CASSRQGGTEAFF. The chain is built from TRBV5-1 and TRBJ1-1; the match to TRBD1 covers 7 bases. The V gene end was trimmed by 4 bases and the J gene end by 4 bases; junction bases not matched to a gene: 4. CDR1 is SGHRS, CDR2 YFSETQ, per germline. The CDR3 length is 13 residues.

The V gene is TRBV29-1, the J gene TRBJ1-1; TRBD1 is a possible D gene (5 bases). The V end lost 7 bases, the J end lost 4 bases, and 13 bases lay between the germline ends. Germline V lookup: CDR1 SQVTM, CDR2 ANQGSEA. CDR3 length equals 12 residues. In DNA, the CDR3 is TGCAGCGCACAGGTGGGTCCCACTGAAGCTTTCTTT. Translating gives CSAQVGPTEAFF.

The V gene is TRBV7-2, the J gene TRBJ1-1, with 9 bases lining up with TRBD1. Germline V gene lookup returns CDR1 SGHTA and CDR2 FQGNSA. This CDR3 region has 18 residues. With 7 bases clipped from V and 0 bases from J, the junction kept 15 bases outside the gene matches. The CDR3 DNA sequence: TGTGCCAGCACCCTAGGAGGGGGACAGGGCCTCATGAACACTGAAGCTTTCTTT. It specifies CASTLGGGQGLMNTEAFF. The full variable domain, with the rest looked up from reference TRBV7-2 and TRBJ1-1, is GAGVSQSPSNKVTEKGKDVELRCDPISGHTALYWYRQSLGQGLEFLIYFQGNSAPDKSGLPSDRFSAERTGGSVSTLTIQRTQQEDSAVYLCASTLGGGQGLMNTEAFFGQGTRLTVV.

The chain employs TRBV4-1 and TRBJ2-3; TRBD1 or TRBD2 may be the D gene (5 bases each). From germline, CDR1 is MGHRA and CDR2 YSYEKL. The ends were cut back, 5 bases at V and 5 bases at J, with 14 bases in the middle. The CDR3 is 14 residues long. DNA of the CDR3: TGCGCCAGCAGCGGCCTTGAGGGACGAGATACGCAGTATTTT. Its translation: CASSGLEGRDTQYF.

The chain combines TRBV4-1 with TRBJ2-3, with TRBD2 matching 11 bases. The CDR3 covers 16 residues. Unmatched junction bases numbered 10, after V lost 5 bases and J lost 6 bases. CDR1 and CDR2 (germline): MGHRA, YSYEKL. In nucleotides, the CDR3 is TGCGCCAGCAGCTCCTTGACTAGCGGGGCAACGGATACGCAGTATTTT. Encoded protein: CASSSLTSGATDTQYF.

There are a few counts of this clone. This chain joins TRBV29-1 and TRBJ2-1, with 14 bases aligning to TRBD2. V shed 6 bases and J 7 bases; nucleotides not matched to a gene: 5. The CDR3 has 14 amino acids. The germline V gene encodes CDR1 SQVTM and CDR2 ANQGSEA. CDR3 sequence reads: CSVVGTSGSNEQFF. CDR3 DNA sequence: TGCAGCGTGGTGGGGACTAGCGGGAGTAATGAGCAGTTCTTC.

V gene TRBV30 combines with J gene TRBJ2-5; D is unclear. The CDR3 extends over 12 amino acids. CDR1 is GTSNPN, CDR2 SVGIG, per germline (reference sequence). Trimming pared 1 base from V and 5 bases from J, leaving 8 bases between. The CDR3 nucleotides read TGTGCCTGGAGTGGGCCTCGGGAGACCCAGTACTTC. This sequence encodes CAWSGPRETQYF.

The rearrangement links TRBV7-2 to TRBJ2-5, with D unresolved. Trimming stripped 2 bases from V and 7 bases from J, with 5 bases between. The CDR3 is made up of 11 amino acids. CDR1 is SGHTA and CDR2 is FQGNSA in the germline V gene. CDR3 DNA sequence: TGTGCCAGCAGCTTATCAGGGACCCAGTACTTC. Residues: CASSLSGTQYF.

The chain employs TRBV19 and TRBJ1-5; TRBD1 agrees at 9 bases. The V gene end was trimmed by 5 bases and the J gene end by 1 base; junction bases not matched to a gene: 3. Germline lookup yields CDR1 LNHDA and CDR2 SQIVND (reference sequence). The CDR3 loop spans 15 amino acids. Here the CDR3 reads CASSGGQGSNQPQHF. In DNA, the CDR3 is TGTGCCAGTAGTGGGGGACAGGGAAGCAATCAGCCCCAGCATTTT.

This chain uses TRBV11-3 with TRBJ2-7; TRBD1 matches 9 bases. V lost 5 bases and J lost 3; bases outside the gene matches: 2. This CDR3 comprises 13 residues. The V gene's germline CDR1 is SGHNT and CDR2 YENEEA. Written as DNA, the CDR3 is TGTGCCAGCAGCGAGGGACAGGGCTACGAGCAGTACTTC. Translated, it gives CASSEGQGYEQYF.

The CDR3 spells CASSIFSGGPDTQYF. In nucleotides, the CDR3 is TGTGCCAGTAGTATCTTTAGCGGGGGACCAGATACGCAGTATTTT. The chain employs TRBV19 and TRBJ2-3, with 9 bases fitting TRBD2. The ends lost 3 bases at V and 4 bases at J; junction bases unmatched: 5. From germline, CDR1 is LNHDA and CDR2 SQIVND (reference sequence). The length of the CDR3 is 15 residues.

The chain is built from TRBV7-2 and TRBJ1-1; TRBD1 matches 7 bases. The CDR3 has 15 residues. V shed 5 bases, J shed 1 base, and the junction held 7 bases outside the gene matches. The germline V gene has CDR1 SGHTA and CDR2 FQGNSA. The CDR3 DNA reads TGTGCCAGCAGCGTAAGAGGGGGCTGGAACACTGAAGCTTTCTTT. As protein: CASSVRGGWNTEAFF.

This chain connects TRBV7-3 to TRBJ2-2; weak D call: TRBD2 (6 bases). Germline V gene data show CDR1 as SGHTA and CDR2 as FQGTGA. This CDR3 is built from 15 residues. The germline V and J ends were trimmed by 7 bases and 8 bases, with 20 bases remaining between them. CDR3 amino acids: CASTQPRLAGGELFF. Here the CDR3 DNA reads TGTGCCAGCACCCAACCAAGACTGGCGGGAGGGGAGCTGTTTTTT.

In this sample, this clone turned up once. V and J are TRBV7-2 and TRBJ2-4, with a possible D match to TRBD2 (7 bases). V was clipped by 5 bases and J by 3 bases, with 14 bases between them. CDR1 is SGHTA and CDR2 is FQGNSA in the germline V gene. The length of the CDR3 is 15 residues. CDR3 nucleotides: TGTGCCAGCAGCGGGGGGGCGGTAGACAAAAACATTCAGTACTTC. Encoded protein: CASSGGAVDKNIQYF.

The V call is TRBV9, the J call TRBJ1-1, with no clear D. V was clipped by 1 base and J by 5 bases, with 6 bases between them. The CDR3 runs 12 residues. Germline loops: CDR1 SGDLS, CDR2 YYNGEE. The CDR3 reads CASSVLRTEAFF. CDR3 DNA sequence: TGTGCCAGCAGCGTATTAAGAACTGAAGCTTTCTTT.

A single count supports this clone. This chain uses TRBV19 with TRBJ1-1; D remains unclear. V lost 9 bases and J lost 0, with 17 bases in between. Germline CDR1 LNHDA, CDR2 SQIVND (reference sequence). The CDR3 is 15 amino acids. The CDR3 reads CASSIVTLMNTEAFF. In nucleotides, the CDR3 is TGTGCCAGCAGCATTGTGACGCTGATGAACACTGAAGCTTTCTTT.

The chain joins TRBV7-2 to TRBJ1-2, with D unresolved. This CDR3 comprises 15 residues. Trimming removed 0 bases from V and 2 bases from J, with 10 bases in between. Germline V CDR1 and CDR2: SGHTA, FQGNSA. Written as DNA, the CDR3 is TGTGCCAGCAGCTTAGCAGGGTATAACAACTATGGCTACACCTTC. Translating gives CASSLAGYNNYGYTF.

The gene calls are TRBV28 and TRBJ2-4, with TRBD1 as a possible D gene (5 bases). The CDR3 runs to 16 residues. The germline V and J ends were trimmed by 7 bases and 1 base, with 17 bases remaining between them. The germline V gene encodes CDR1 MDHEN and CDR2 SYDVKM. The CDR3 region has the DNA TGTGCCAGCACTCGAACAGGTGGCGGTGCCAAAAACATTCAGTACTTC. Translation gives CASTRTGGGAKNIQYF.

The rearrangement uses TRBV5-1 and TRBJ2-7; 9 bases fit TRBD2. The V gene end was trimmed by 5 bases and the J gene end by 6 bases; junction bases not matched to a gene: 9. The CDR3 consists of 14 residues. The germline V gene encodes CDR1 SGHRS and CDR2 YFSETQ. This chain's CDR3 is CASSSGSGSTEQYF. CDR3 nucleotides: TGCGCCAGCAGTTCTGGTAGCGGGAGTACCGAGCAGTACTTC.

The chain couples TRBV7-6 to TRBJ1-1; D may be TRBD1 (5 bases). V was pared by 5 bases and J by 0 bases, with 10 bases between. Germline lookup yields CDR1 SGHVS and CDR2 FNYEAQ. CDR3 length equals 14 residues. CDR3 sequence reads: CASSMDIMNTEAFF. Written as DNA, the CDR3 is TGTGCCAGCAGCATGGACATCATGAACACTGAAGCTTTCTTT.